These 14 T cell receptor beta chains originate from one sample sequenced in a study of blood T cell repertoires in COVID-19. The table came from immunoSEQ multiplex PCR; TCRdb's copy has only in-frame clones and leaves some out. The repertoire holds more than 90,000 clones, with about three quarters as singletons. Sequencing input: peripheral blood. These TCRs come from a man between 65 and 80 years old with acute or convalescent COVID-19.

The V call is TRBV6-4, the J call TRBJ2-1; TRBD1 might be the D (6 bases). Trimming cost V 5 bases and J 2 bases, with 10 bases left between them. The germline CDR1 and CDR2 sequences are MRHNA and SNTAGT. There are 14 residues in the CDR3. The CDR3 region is CASSMTGAYNEQFF. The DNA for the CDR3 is TGTGCCAGCAGTATGACAGGCGCCTACAATGAGCAGTTCTTC.

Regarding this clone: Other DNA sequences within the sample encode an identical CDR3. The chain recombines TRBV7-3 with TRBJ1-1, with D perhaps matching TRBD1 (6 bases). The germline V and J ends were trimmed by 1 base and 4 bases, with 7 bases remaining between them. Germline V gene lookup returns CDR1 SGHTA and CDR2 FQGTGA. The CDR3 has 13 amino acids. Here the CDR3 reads CASSLKQGTEAFF. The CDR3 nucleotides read TGTGCCAGCAGCTTAAAACAGGGCACTGAAGCTTTCTTT.

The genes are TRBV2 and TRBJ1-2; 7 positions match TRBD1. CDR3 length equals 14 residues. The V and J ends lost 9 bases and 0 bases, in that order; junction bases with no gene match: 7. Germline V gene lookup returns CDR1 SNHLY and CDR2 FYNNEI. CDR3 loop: CASGRQGSNYGYTF. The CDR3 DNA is TGTGCCAGTGGGAGACAGGGATCTAACTATGGCTACACCTTC.

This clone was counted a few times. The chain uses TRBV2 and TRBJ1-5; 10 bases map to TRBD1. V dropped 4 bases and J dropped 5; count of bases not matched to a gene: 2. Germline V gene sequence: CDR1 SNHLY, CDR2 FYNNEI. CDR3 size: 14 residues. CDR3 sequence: CASSADRGDQPQHF. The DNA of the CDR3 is TGTGCCAGCAGTGCGGACAGGGGGGATCAGCCCCAGCATTTT.

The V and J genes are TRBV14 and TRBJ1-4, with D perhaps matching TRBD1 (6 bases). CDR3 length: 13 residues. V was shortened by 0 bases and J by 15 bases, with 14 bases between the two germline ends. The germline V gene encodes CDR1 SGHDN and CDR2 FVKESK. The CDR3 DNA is TGTGCCAGCAGCCAAGATCTTCAGGGGAAATTGTTTTTT. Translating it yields CASSQDLQGKLFF.

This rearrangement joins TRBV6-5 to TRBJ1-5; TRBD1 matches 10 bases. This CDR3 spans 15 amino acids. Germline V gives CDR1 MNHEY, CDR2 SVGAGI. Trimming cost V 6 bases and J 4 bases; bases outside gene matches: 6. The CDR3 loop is CASSPGQGINQPQHF. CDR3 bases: TGTGCCAGCAGCCCGGGACAGGGGATTAATCAGCCCCAGCATTTT.

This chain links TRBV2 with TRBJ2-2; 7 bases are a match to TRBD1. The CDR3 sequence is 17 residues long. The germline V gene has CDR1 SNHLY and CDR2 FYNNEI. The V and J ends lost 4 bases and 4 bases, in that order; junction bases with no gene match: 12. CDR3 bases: TGTGCCAGCAGTGGGGGTAGACAGGGATTGTCCACCGGGGAGCTGTTTTTT. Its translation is CASSGGRQGLSTGELFF.

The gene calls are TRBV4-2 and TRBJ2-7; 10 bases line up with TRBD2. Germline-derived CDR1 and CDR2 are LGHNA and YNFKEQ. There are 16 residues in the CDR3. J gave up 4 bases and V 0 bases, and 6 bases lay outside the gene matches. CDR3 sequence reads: CASSQDQASGSYEQYF. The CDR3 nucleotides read TGTGCCAGCAGCCAAGATCAGGCTAGCGGGAGTTACGAGCAGTACTTC.

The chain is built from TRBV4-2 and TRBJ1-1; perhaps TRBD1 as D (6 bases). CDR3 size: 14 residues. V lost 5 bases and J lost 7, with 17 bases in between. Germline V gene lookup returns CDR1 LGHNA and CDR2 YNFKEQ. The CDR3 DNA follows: TGTGCCAGCAGCTACAACGACAGGAGAAGTGAAGCTTTCTTT. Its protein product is CASSYNDRRSEAFF.

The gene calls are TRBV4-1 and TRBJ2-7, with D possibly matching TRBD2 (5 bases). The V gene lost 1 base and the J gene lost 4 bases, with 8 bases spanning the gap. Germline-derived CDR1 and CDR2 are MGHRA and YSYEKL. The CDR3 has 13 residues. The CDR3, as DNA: TGCGCCAGCAGCCAAGCCTCGGGGTACGAGCAGTACTTC. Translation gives CASSQASGYEQYF.

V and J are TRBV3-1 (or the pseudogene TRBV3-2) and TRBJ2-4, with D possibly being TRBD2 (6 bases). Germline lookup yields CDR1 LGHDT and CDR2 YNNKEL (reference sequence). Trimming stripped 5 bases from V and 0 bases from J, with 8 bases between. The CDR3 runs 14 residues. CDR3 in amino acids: CASSGGVAKNIQYF. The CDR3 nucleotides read TGTGCCAGCAGCGGAGGGGTAGCCAAAAACATTCAGTACTTC.

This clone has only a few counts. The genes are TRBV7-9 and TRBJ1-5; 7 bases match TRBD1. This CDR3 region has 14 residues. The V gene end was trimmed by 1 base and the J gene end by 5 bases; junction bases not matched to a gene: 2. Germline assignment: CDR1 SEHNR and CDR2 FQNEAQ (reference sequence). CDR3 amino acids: CASSLGGGDQPQHF. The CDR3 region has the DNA TGTGCCAGCAGCTTAGGAGGGGGCGATCAGCCCCAGCATTTT.

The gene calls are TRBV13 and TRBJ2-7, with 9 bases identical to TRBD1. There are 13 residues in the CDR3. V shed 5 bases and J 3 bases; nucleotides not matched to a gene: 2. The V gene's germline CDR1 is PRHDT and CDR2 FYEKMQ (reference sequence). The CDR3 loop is CASSPGQGYEQYF. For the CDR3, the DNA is TGTGCCAGCAGCCCGGGACAGGGCTACGAGCAGTACTTC. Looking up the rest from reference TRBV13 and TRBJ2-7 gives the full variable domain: AAGVIQSPRHLIKEKRETATLKCYPIPRHDTVYWYQQGPGQDPQFLISFYEKMQSDKGSIPDRFSAQQFSDYHSELNMSSLELGDSALYFCASSPGQGYEQYFGPGTRLTVT.

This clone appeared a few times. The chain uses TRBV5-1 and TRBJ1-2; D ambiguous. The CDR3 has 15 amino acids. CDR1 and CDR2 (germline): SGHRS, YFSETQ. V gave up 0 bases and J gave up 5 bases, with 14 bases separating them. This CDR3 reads CASSLAPDNRYGYTF. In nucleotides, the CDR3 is TGCGCCAGCAGCTTGGCCCCGGATAACAGATATGGCTACACCTTC.